The table lists the clone carrying this TCR beta chain with a few counts. The antigen is not known. Hyperthyroidism was newly diagnosed in patients aged 18 to 65 (duration under 2 months). Predating any ophthalmopathy symptoms, the blood sample was taken at first hyperthyroidism diagnosis. Over 9 ml of fresh peripheral blood supplied the PBMCs. The data belong to a study of T cells in Graves' hyperthyroidism and ophthalmopathy. The study's findings and limits: Ophthalmopathy, which appeared later, was predicted by the model a median 6.5 months before onset.

V lost 5 bases, J lost 5 bases, and 8 bases stayed unmatched. The CDR3 is made up of 16 amino acids. The V gene's germline CDR1 is MDHEN and CDR2 SYDVKM. The investigators amplified TCR beta CDR3 regions from RNA transcripts. The HTBI primer set served for first-round RT-PCR of the TCR CDR3. TCRdb re-called the multiplex PCR reads with MiXCR, one entry per CDR3 protein. This table holds some 350,000 distinct CDR3 sequences, 15% to 18% found once. The TCR sequence derives from a young woman with Graves' hyperthyroidism that later progressed to Graves' ophthalmopathy. V usage is TRBV28 and J usage is TRBJ2-1, with 11 nucleotides matching TRBD2. The source material was blood. CDR3 nucleotide sequence: TGTGCCAGCAGTCCTTTCCCGGGACTAGCGGACAATGAGCAGTTCTTC. Translating it yields CASSPFPGLADNEQFF. The full variable domain, its missing parts supplied by reference TRBV28 and TRBJ2-1, is DVKVTQSSRYLVKRTGEKVFLECVQDMDHENMFWYRQDPGLGLRLIYFSYDVKMKEKGDIPEGYSVSREKKERFSLILESASTNQTSMYLCASSPFPGLADNEQFFGPGTRLTVL.